A selection of T cell receptor beta chains follows, all from one sample in a study of post-analysis software for immune sequencing data. MiXCR, applied by TCRdb to the PCR reads, yields one record per CDR3 protein. This sample carries roughly 800,000 distinct CDR3 sequences, around 45% of them seen once, and the ten largest clones take around 4.7%. Material for sequencing was blood. Receptors originate from a girl aged 10 to 17 with multiple sclerosis. Each CDR3 is given with its conserved first and last residue. A D gene is named only where the DNA matches it firmly. The size of a clone is reported for some rows only, either as once, few or many, or as a class for expanded clones.

j_call,d_call,v_call,clone_size,cdr3_nt,cdr3_aa
TRBJ2-5,TRBD1,TRBV29-1,NA,TGCAGCGTTGATCCCGGGCGGACAGGGCTGACGGTGCAAGAGACCCAGTACTTC,CSVDPGRTGLTVQETQYF
TRBJ2-3,TRBD2,TRBV7-2,NA,TGTGCCAGCAGCCCGGGACTAGCGGGAAGGGGAGATACGCAGTATTTT,CASSPGLAGRGDTQYF
TRBJ2-1,NA,TRBV29-1,few,TGCAGCGTTGGGACAGAGAATGAGCAGTTCTTC,CSVGTENEQFF
TRBJ1-2,NA,TRBV25-1,NA,TGTGCCAGCAGTGAATTTTCCGGGCTACCTGGAACTTCTGGCTACACCTTC,CASSEFSGLPGTSGYTF
TRBJ2-7,TRBD1,TRBV4-1,NA,TGCGCCAGCAGCCAAGAGGGGACAGGATCCGGCGAGCAGTACTTC,CASSQEGTGSGEQYF
TRBJ1-3,NA,TRBV30,NA,TGTGCCTGGCTTGTAAGGTCTGGAAACACCATATATTTT,CAWLVRSGNTIYF
TRBJ2-1,NA,TRBV15,NA,TGTGCCACCAGCACCTACACGGCGAGGCCTTACAATGAGCAGTTCTTC,CATSTYTARPYNEQFF
TRBJ2-7,NA,TRBV5-1,NA,TGCGCCAGCAGTTGGGACAAGTCCTACGGGCAGTACTTC,CASSWDKSYGQYF
TRBJ2-3,TRBD2,TRBV6-5,NA,TGTGCCAGCAGTCCCGGGGGGGGATCAGATACGCAGTATTTT,CASSPGGGSDTQYF
TRBJ1-2,NA,TRBV3-1,NA,TGTGCCAGCAGCCAAGGGGACGGGGGGTACTATGGCTACACCTTC,CASSQGDGGYYGYTF
TRBJ2-1,TRBD2,TRBV5-1,NA,TGCGCCAGCAGCTTGGTAGCGGGAAGGGGCAATGAGCAGTTCTTC,CASSLVAGRGNEQFF
TRBJ2-3,TRBD2,TRBV6-2/TRBV6-3,NA,TGTGCCAGCACACGACTAGCGGTGGCAGATACGCAGTATTTT,CASTRLAVADTQYF
TRBJ2-5,NA,TRBV19,NA,TGTGCCAGTAGTATAGTCCTCCAAGAGACCCAGTACTTC,CASSIVLQETQYF
TRBJ2-3,NA,TRBV29-1,few,TGCAGCGTCGCACCTATAACAGGGGGCGAGTGGCGGGAGGGCCAGCAGTATTTT,CSVAPITGGEWREGQQYF
TRBJ1-5,NA,TRBV12-3/TRBV12-4,NA,TGTGCCAGCAGTTTAGGCGCAGGGAGTTACAATCAGCCCCAGCATTTT,CASSLGAGSYNQPQHF
TRBJ2-6,NA,TRBV20-1,NA,TGCAGTGCTTCAGGGGCTGGGGCCAACGTCCTGACTTTC,CSASGAGANVLTF
TRBJ2-7,NA,TRBV7-2,NA,TGTGCCAGCAGCTTAGAAGGTGTAGCCGAGCAGTACTTC,CASSLEGVAEQYF
TRBJ2-7,NA,TRBV2,few,TGTGCCAGCAGAAATAACCGGGGCGACTACGAGCAGTACTTC,CASRNNRGDYEQYF
TRBJ2-4,TRBD1,TRBV29-1,NA,TGCAGCGCGTGGGGACAGTTAAACATTCAGTACTTC,CSAWGQLNIQYF
TRBJ2-7,TRBD2,TRBV27,few,TGTGCCAGCAGTTTCCGGACTAGCGGGAGTACATTGTACTTC,CASSFRTSGSTLYF
TRBJ2-3,TRBD2,TRBV4-2,NA,TGTGCCAGCAGCCAAGGGGTGACTAGCGGGATTTCTAGCACAGATACGCAGTATTTT,CASSQGVTSGISSTDTQYF
TRBJ2-7,NA,TRBV9,NA,TGTGCCAGCAGCGTAGAGGACAGAGCCTACGAGCAGTACTTC,CASSVEDRAYEQYF
TRBJ2-5,NA,TRBV12-3/TRBV12-4,NA,TGTGCCAGCAGTGATATCGAACAGGGTATAGGGGAGACCCAGTACTTC,CASSDIEQGIGETQYF
TRBJ2-1,TRBD1,TRBV28,NA,TGTGCCAGCAGTCACAGGGGTAATGAGCAGTTCTTC,CASSHRGNEQFF
TRBJ2-1,TRBD1,TRBV10-3,NA,TGTGCCATCAGTGCTCTGAGGACAGGGGTTCTAAATGGGCAGTTCTTC,CAISALRTGVLNGQFF
TRBJ2-7,NA,TRBV6-2/TRBV6-3,few,TGTGCCAGCAGCGGCAGGGGTTCCTACGAGCAGTACTTC,CASSGRGSYEQYF
TRBJ2-1,NA,TRBV9,few,TGTGCCAGCAGCGTAGGTCAGCACAATGAGCAGTTCTTC,CASSVGQHNEQFF
TRBJ2-5,TRBD2,TRBV24-1,once,TGTGCCACCAGTGACCCGGGGCTAGCGGGGTGGGAGACCCAGTACTTC,CATSDPGLAGWETQYF
TRBJ2-1,NA,TRBV5-1,NA,TGCGCCAGCAGCTTGGGGCGGGTGAGCTACAATGAGCAGTTATTC,CASSLGRVSYNEQLF